The 20 T cell receptor beta chains listed next were all sequenced from one sample in a study of shared clonotypes between healthy human individuals. CD45RO-negative CD8 cells positively selected for CCR7 made up the naive population, which excluded terminally differentiated effector memory CD45RA+ cells. The repertoire was sequenced with immunoSEQ multiplex PCR; TCRdb's copy has only in-frame clones and lacks some. The sample consists of 600,000 or so clones, about 95% of them appearing once. Sequencing was done on a sample of naive CD8+ T cells sorted from blood. These receptor sequences come from a woman between 25 and 40 years old in good health.

The CDR3 reads CASSIYLAAYEQYF. The CDR3 DNA follows: TGTGCCAGTAGTATTTACCTAGCGGCCTACGAGCAGTACTTC. The chain links TRBV19 to TRBJ2-5, with TRBD2 identical over 7 bases. The J call may be faulty, since TRBJ2-7 better matches the DNA end. The CDR3 is made up of 14 amino acids. Germline CDR1 and CDR2: LNHDA and SQIVND (reference sequence).

The chain employs TRBV5-6 and TRBJ2-3; 7 bases map to TRBD2. Germline assignment: CDR1 SGHDT and CDR2 YYEEEE. V lost 2 bases and J lost 4; bases outside the gene matches: 4. This CDR3 is built from 14 residues. CDR3 nucleotide sequence: TGTGCCAGCAGCTTAGGACTAGAATCAGATACGCAGTATTTT. Encoded protein: CASSLGLESDTQYF.

This chain joins TRBV28 and TRBJ1-2; TRBD1 matches 8 bases. The CDR3 runs 16 residues. Germline CDR1 reads MDHEN; CDR2 reads SYDVKM. J gave up 3 bases and V 3 bases, and 9 bases lay outside the gene matches. The CDR3 here is CASSLPVQGEDYGYTF. The CDR3 DNA follows: TGTGCCAGCAGTTTGCCCGTACAGGGGGAGGACTATGGCTACACCTTC.

The CDR3 DNA follows: TGTGCCAGCCCCTCGCGGGGCCTAGCCAAAAACATTCAGTACTTC. Its translation is CASPSRGLAKNIQYF. This sequence joins TRBV28 and TRBJ2-4; the D gene is possibly TRBD2 (6 bases). The CDR3 loop spans 15 amino acids. CDR1 MDHEN and CDR2 SYDVKM come from the germline V gene. Trimming pared 8 bases from V and 0 bases from J, leaving 14 bases between.

This chain uses TRBV27 with TRBJ2-7, with 10 bases aligning to TRBD1. The V segment lost 8 bases and the J segment 3 bases; nucleotides outside the gene matches: 10. The CDR3 is 15 residues long. Germline V gene data show CDR1 as MNHEY and CDR2 as SMNVEV (reference sequence). CDR3 loop: CASATLGTGDYEQYF. CDR3 DNA: TGTGCCAGCGCAACCCTCGGGACAGGGGACTACGAGCAGTACTTC.

This clone occurred once. An end of the junction does not agree with germline; a read error may underlie this. This chain connects TRBV13 to TRBJ2-6, with D uncertain. Germline lookup yields CDR1 PRHDT and CDR2 FYEKMQ (reference sequence). This CDR3 region has 19 residues. The CDR3 loop is CASSLGPTPARTGANVLTF. CDR3 DNA: TGTGCCAGCAGCCTAGGTCCGACGCCGGCAAGGACTGGGGCCAACGTCCTGACTTTC.

The rearrangement links TRBV19 to TRBJ2-1; TRBD2 matches 9 bases. The CDR3 covers 15 residues. Germline V lookup: CDR1 LNHDA, CDR2 SQIVND (reference sequence). V gave up 6 bases and J gave up 0 bases; unmatched junction bases: 3. CDR3 nucleotide sequence: TGTGCCAGTAGCCTAGCGGGGATCTCCTACAATGAGCAGTTCTTC. As protein: CASSLAGISYNEQFF.

V and J are TRBV5-1 and TRBJ1-2, with D perhaps TRBD1 (5 bases). The ends were cut back, 2 bases at V and 4 bases at J, with 12 bases in the middle. Germline assignment: CDR1 SGHRS and CDR2 YFSETQ. This CDR3 spans 14 amino acids. CDR3 region: CASSFGGAIYGYTF. The DNA for the CDR3 is TGCGCCAGCAGCTTTGGAGGGGCGATCTATGGCTACACCTTC.

Comment on this clone: The sample contains more than one DNA sequence encoding this CDR3. CDR3 DNA sequence: TGTGCCAGCAGCCAAAACACTGAAGCTTTCTTT. Translated: CASSQNTEAFF. This chain links TRBV28 with TRBJ1-1, with no clear D. Trimming removed 6 bases at V and 2 bases at J, with 4 bases between. Germline loops: CDR1 MDHEN, CDR2 SYDVKM. This CDR3 has 11 amino acids.

This clone has just a few counts. This CDR3 is also generated by other DNA sequences in the sample. The rearrangement links TRBV19 to TRBJ2-7; D ambiguous. The V and J ends lost 1 base and 0 bases respectively, with 7 bases between them. There are 14 residues in the CDR3. Germline V gene data show CDR1 as LNHDA and CDR2 as SQIVND (reference sequence). In DNA, the CDR3 is TGTGCCAGTAGTATAGGGTCATCCTCCTACGAGCAGTACTTC. Protein product: CASSIGSSSYEQYF.

This clone was seen only a few times. The chain recombines TRBV9 with TRBJ1-1; D unclear. CDR1 is SGDLS and CDR2 is YYNGEE in the germline V gene. CDR3 size: 15 residues. V was cut by 0 bases and J by 1 base, with 10 bases left in between. CDR3 sequence reads: CASSVASGSNTEAFF. The CDR3 nucleotides are TGTGCCAGCAGCGTAGCTTCGGGATCGAACACTGAAGCTTTCTTT. The full variable domain, its missing parts supplied by reference TRBV9 and TRBJ1-1, is DSGVTQTPKHLITATGQRVTLRCSPRSGDLSVYWYQQSLDQGLQFLIQYYNGEERAKGNILERFSAQQFPDLHSELNLSSLELGDSALYFCASSVASGSNTEAFFGQGTRLTVV.

The J gene is TRBJ1-1, the V gene TRBV7-9; 7 bases line up with TRBD1. The CDR3 is 16 amino acids. Germline loops: CDR1 SEHNR, CDR2 FQNEAQ (reference sequence). The V and J ends lost 3 bases and 2 bases, in that order; junction bases with no gene match: 9. The CDR3 here is CASSLDSGTDNTEAFF. CDR3 bases: TGTGCCAGCAGCTTGGATTCCGGGACAGACAACACTGAAGCTTTCTTT. The full variable domain, rest sourced from reference TRBV7-9 and TRBJ1-1, is DTGVSQNPRHKITKRGQNVTFRCDPISEHNRLYWYRQTLGQGPEFLTYFQNEAQLEKSRLLSDRFSAERPKGSFSTLEIQRTEQGDSAMYLCASSLDSGTDNTEAFFGQGTRLTVV.

CDR3: CASSEFGGPNEKLFF. Here the CDR3 DNA reads TGTGCCAGCAGTGAATTCGGGGGTCCAAATGAAAAACTGTTTTTT. The chain recombines TRBV6-1 with TRBJ1-4; TRBD1 might be the D (5 bases). The CDR3 covers 15 residues. The germline V gene encodes CDR1 MNHNS and CDR2 SASEGT. The V end was cut by 2 bases, the J end by 5 bases, with 12 bases between.

As for this clone: Other nucleotide sequences from this sample produce the same CDR3. CDR3: CASSLGTDYEQYF. The CDR3 region has the DNA TGTGCCAGCAGCTTGGGGACAGACTACGAGCAGTACTTC. V gene TRBV5-4 combines with J gene TRBJ2-5, with a possible D match to TRBD1 (6 bases). The DNA end lines up better with TRBJ2-7; the J call may be wrong. This CDR3 contains 13 residues. CDR1 SGHNT and CDR2 YYREEE come from the germline V gene (reference sequence).

V usage is TRBV21-1 and J usage is TRBJ2-1; the table gives TRBD2 as D, unverified against the DNA. TRBV21-1 is flagged as a pseudogene. The CDR3 has 17 amino acids. The CDR3 DNA reads as TGTGCCAGCCGGGCGGCGGCCATAGCGAACTCCTACAATGAGCAGTTCTTC. Translation: CASRAAAIANSYNEQFF.

This rearrangement joins TRBV4-2 to TRBJ1-3, with D uncertain. This CDR3 is 17 amino acids long. V was clipped by 1 base and J by 1 base, with 14 bases between them. Per the germline V gene, CDR1 is LGHNA and CDR2 is YNFKEQ. The CDR3 DNA sequence: TGTGCCAGCAGCCAAGGGCCGGGAGAGATATCTGGAAACACCATATATTTT. This gives the protein CASSQGPGEISGNTIYF.

The CDR3 DNA sequence: TGTGCCAGCAGCCTAGGGCTCACTAATGAAAAACTGTTTTTT. Protein product: CASSLGLTNEKLFF. The rearrangement links TRBV7-2 to TRBJ1-4; D gene unclear. The germline V gene has CDR1 SGHTA and CDR2 FQGNSA. V was shortened by 5 bases and J by 2 bases, with 9 bases between the two germline ends. This CDR3 comprises 14 residues.

The CDR3 sequence is CASSLGLAGPYEQYF. In nucleotides, the CDR3 is TGTGCCAGCAGTTTGGGACTAGCTGGGCCCTACGAGCAGTACTTC. The V call is TRBV28, the J call TRBJ2-7; 9 bases line up with TRBD2. With 3 bases clipped from V and 2 bases from J, the junction kept 5 bases outside the gene matches. From germline, CDR1 is MDHEN and CDR2 SYDVKM. CDR3 length: 15 residues.

Only one count was recorded for this clone. This rearrangement joins TRBV5-1 to TRBJ2-5; TRBD2 aligns across 7 bases. The DNA end favors TRBJ2-7, so the J call may be wrong. The CDR3 covers 15 residues. In germline, CDR1 is SGHRS, CDR2 YFSETQ. The CDR3: CASSQTSPTWDEQYF. In DNA form, the CDR3 reads TGCGCCAGCAGCCAGACTAGCCCCACCTGGGACGAGCAGTACTTC.

This sequence joins TRBV5-5 and TRBJ2-7, with TRBD1 matching 9 bases. V gave up 3 bases and J gave up 5 bases; unmatched junction bases: 6. The CDR3 has 14 amino acids. The germline CDR1 and CDR2 sequences are SGHKS and YYEKEE (reference sequence). The DNA for the CDR3 is TGTGCCAGCAGCTCCGGACAGGGGATCCACGAGCAGTACTTC. This encodes CASSSGQGIHEQYF. The full variable domain, completed using reference TRBV5-5 and TRBJ2-7, is DAGVTQSPTHLIKTRGQQVTLRCSPISGHKSVSWYQQVLGQGPQFIFQYYEKEERGRGNFPDRFSARQFPNYSSELNVNALLLGDSALYLCASSSGQGIHEQYFGPGTRLTVT.